This entry is about one TCR beta chain. This specimen comes from a study of T cells after yellow fever vaccination. MiXCR, run by TCRdb on the 5' RACE reads, gives a single entry per CDR3 protein. This table has around 360,000 distinct CDR3 sequences, around a tenth appearing once. The CDR3 is made up of 12 amino acids. Germline V lookup: CDR1 SGHTA, CDR2 FQGNSA. Trimming took 3 bases from V and 6 from J, leaving 7 bases between them. Sequences were derived from PBMCs, sampled on the day of the first yellow fever vaccination. This chain links TRBV7-2 with TRBJ2-3; a weak D match, TRBD1 (5 bases). The receptor comes from a man aged 18 to 30 who received the YFV17D yellow fever vaccine. CDR3 in amino acids: CASSFTGDTQYF. Written as DNA, the CDR3 is TGTGCCAGCAGCTTTACAGGTGATACGCAGTATTTT. The full variable domain, its missing parts supplied by reference TRBV7-2 and TRBJ2-3, is GAGVSQSPSNKVTEKGKDVELRCDPISGHTALYWYRQSLGQGLEFLIYFQGNSAPDKSGLPSDRFSAERTGGSVSTLTIQRTQQEDSAVYLCASSFTGDTQYFGPGTRLTVL.